This T cell receptor (beta chain) was obtained from a study of cytomegalovirus exposure and HLA in healthy donors. The study, taken as a whole, reports: There were some V segments, including TRBV6-2 and TRBV6-3, excluded as indistinguishable. Reportedly, cytomegalovirus status was diagnosed with high sensitivity and specificity.

A multiplex PCR was run with 60 Vbeta primers and 13 Jbeta primers. TCRdb's table, derived via immunoSEQ multiplex PCR, lists solely in-frame clones and lacks some. Among 140,000 or so clones listed, approximately 72% were seen once. In its sample, this clone was seen a few times. Its target is not known. The germline gives CDR1 MNHNY, CDR2 SVGAGI (reference sequence). Trimming cost V 2 bases and J 6 bases, with 16 bases left between them. The CDR3 covers 15 residues. This TCR derives from a man between 35 and 55 years old in good health and CMV-seronegative. The genes are TRBV6-6 and TRBJ1-1; no definite D call. Material for sequencing was PBMCs. Here the CDR3 DNA reads TGTGCCAGCAGTTACCAAGGTGGCGGGGTCCCTGAAGCTTTCTTT. It encodes CASSYQGGGVPEAFF.